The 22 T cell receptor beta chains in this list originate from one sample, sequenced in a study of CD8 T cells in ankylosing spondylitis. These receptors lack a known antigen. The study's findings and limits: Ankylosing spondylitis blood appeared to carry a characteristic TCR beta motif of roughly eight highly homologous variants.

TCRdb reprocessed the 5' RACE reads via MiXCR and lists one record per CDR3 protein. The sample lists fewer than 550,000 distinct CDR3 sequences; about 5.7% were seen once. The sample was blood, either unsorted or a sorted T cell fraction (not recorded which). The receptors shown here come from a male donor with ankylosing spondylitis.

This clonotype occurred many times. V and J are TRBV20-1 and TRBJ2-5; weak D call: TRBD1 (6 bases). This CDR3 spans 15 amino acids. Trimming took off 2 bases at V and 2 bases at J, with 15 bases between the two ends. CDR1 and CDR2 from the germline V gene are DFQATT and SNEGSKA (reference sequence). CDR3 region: CSARPYLGQQETQYF. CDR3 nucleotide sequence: TGCAGTGCTAGACCTTATTTGGGACAACAAGAGACCCAGTACTTC.

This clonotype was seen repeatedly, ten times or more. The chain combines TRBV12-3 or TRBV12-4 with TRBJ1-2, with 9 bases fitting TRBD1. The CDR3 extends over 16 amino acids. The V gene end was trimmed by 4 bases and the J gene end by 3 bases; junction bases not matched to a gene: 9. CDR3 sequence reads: CASSSPYRGQHYGYTF. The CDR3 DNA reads TGTGCCAGCAGTTCCCCCTACAGGGGGCAGCACTATGGCTACACCTTC.

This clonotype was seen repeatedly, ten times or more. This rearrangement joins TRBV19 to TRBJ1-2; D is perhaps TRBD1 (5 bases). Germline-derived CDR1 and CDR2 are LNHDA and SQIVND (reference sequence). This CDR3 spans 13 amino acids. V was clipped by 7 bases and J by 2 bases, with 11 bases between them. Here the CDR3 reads CASIGTLNYGYTF. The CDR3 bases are TGTGCCAGTATCGGGACTCTGAACTATGGCTACACCTTC.

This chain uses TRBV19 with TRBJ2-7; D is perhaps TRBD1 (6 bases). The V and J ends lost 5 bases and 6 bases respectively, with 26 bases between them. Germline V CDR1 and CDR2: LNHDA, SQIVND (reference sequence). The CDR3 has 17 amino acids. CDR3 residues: CASSPYHSQGLGSEQYF. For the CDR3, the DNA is TGTGCCAGTAGTCCATATCATTCACAGGGCCTCGGAAGCGAGCAGTACTTC.

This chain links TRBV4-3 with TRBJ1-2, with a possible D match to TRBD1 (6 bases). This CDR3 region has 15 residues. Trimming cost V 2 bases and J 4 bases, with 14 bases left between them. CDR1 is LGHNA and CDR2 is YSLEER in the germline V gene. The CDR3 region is CASSQKTGGGYGYTF. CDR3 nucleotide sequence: TGCGCCAGCAGCCAAAAGACAGGTGGAGGCTATGGCTACACCTTC.

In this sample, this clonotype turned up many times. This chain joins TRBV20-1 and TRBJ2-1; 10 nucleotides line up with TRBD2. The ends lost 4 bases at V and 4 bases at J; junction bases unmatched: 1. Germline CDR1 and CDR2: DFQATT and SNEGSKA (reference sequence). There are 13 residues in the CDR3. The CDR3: CSATSGGYNEQFF. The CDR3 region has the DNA TGCAGTGCTACTAGCGGGGGATACAATGAGCAGTTCTTC.

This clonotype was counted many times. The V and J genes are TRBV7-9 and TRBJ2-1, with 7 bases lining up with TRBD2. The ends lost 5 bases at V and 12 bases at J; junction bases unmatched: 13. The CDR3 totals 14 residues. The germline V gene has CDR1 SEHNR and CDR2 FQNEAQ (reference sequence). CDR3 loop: CASSPGLTSMTQFF. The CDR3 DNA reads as TGTGCCAGCAGCCCGGGACTAACATCGATGACGCAGTTCTTC.

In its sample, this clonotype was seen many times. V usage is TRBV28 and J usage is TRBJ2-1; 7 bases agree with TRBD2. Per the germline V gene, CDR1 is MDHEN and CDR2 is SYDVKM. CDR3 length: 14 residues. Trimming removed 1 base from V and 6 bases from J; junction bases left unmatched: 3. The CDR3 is CASSLFPGGNEQFF. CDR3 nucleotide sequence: TGTGCCAGCAGTTTATTTCCGGGAGGCAATGAGCAGTTCTTC.

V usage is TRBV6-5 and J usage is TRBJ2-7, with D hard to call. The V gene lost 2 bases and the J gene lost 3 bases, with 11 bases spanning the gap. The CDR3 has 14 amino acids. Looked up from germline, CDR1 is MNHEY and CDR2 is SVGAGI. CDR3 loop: CASSYATASYEQYF. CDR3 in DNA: TGTGCCAGCAGTTACGCCACAGCGAGCTACGAGCAGTACTTC.

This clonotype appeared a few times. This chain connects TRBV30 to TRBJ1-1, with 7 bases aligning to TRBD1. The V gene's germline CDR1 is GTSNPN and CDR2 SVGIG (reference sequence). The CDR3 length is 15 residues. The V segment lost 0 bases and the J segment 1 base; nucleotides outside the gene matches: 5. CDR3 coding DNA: TGTGCCTGGAGTGTACACGGGACAGCGAACACTGAAGCTTTCTTT. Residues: CAWSVHGTANTEAFF.

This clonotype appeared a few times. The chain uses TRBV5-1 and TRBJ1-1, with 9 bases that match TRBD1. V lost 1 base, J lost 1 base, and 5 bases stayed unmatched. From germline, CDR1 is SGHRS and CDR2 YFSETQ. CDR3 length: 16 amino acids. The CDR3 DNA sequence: TGCGCCAGCAGCTTGCCTGGACAGGGGAAGAACACTGAAGCTTTCTTT. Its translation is CASSLPGQGKNTEAFF.

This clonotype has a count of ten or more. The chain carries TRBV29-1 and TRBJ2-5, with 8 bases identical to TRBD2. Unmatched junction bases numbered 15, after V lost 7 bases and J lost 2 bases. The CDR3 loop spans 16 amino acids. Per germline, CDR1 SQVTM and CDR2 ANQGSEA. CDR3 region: CSASLTSGGPQETQYF. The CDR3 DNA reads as TGCAGCGCGTCCCTCACTAGCGGCGGACCTCAAGAGACCCAGTACTTC.

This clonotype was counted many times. Written as DNA, the CDR3 is TGTGCCAGCAGTAAGACACAGGAGCTTAATGAAAAACTGTTTTTT. Translation: CASSKTQELNEKLFF. The chain carries TRBV12-3 or TRBV12-4 and TRBJ1-4; a weak D match, TRBD1 (5 bases). The V gene lost 5 bases and the J gene lost 4 bases, with 14 bases spanning the gap. CDR3 length: 15 residues.

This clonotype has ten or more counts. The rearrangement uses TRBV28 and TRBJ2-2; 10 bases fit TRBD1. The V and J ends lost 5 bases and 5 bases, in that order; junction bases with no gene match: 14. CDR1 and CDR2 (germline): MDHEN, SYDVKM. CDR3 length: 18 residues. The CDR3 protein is CASSHRDRGSVRTGELFF. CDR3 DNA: TGTGCCAGCAGTCACCGGGACAGGGGTTCAGTTAGAACCGGGGAGCTGTTTTTT.

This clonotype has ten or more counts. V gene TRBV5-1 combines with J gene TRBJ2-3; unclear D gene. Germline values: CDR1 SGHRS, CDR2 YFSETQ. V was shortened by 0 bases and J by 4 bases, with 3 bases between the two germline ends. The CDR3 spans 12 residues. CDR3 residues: CASSLVADTQYF. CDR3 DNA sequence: TGCGCCAGCAGCTTGGTTGCAGATACGCAGTATTTT.

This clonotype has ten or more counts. The DNA for the CDR3 is TGCAGTGCTAGAGAGGGAGGGAATAACTATGGCTACACCTTC. Amino acids: CSAREGGNNYGYTF. The chain is built from TRBV20-1 and TRBJ1-2; no firm D call. CDR3 length: 14 amino acids. Germline CDR1 and CDR2: DFQATT and SNEGSKA (reference sequence). V was cut by 0 bases and J by 1 base, with 9 bases left in between.

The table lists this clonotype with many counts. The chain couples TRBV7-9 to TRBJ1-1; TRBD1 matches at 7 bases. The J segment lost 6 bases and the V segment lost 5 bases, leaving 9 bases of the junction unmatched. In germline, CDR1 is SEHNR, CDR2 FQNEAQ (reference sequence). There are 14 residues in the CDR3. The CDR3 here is CASSLPQGKAEAFF. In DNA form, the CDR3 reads TGTGCCAGCAGCCTTCCACAGGGGAAGGCTGAAGCTTTCTTT.

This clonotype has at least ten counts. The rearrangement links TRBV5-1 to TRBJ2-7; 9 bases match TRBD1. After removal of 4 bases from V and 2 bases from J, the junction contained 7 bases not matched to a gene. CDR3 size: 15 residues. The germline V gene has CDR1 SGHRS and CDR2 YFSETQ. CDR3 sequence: CASSRGTGRTYEQYF. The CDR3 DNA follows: TGCGCCAGCAGCCGCGGGACAGGGAGAACCTACGAGCAGTACTTC.

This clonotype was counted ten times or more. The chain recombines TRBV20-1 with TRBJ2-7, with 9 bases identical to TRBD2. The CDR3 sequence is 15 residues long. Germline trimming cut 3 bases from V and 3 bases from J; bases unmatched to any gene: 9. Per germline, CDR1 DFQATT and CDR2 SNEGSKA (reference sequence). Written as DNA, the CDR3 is TGCAGTGCTAGGGATCCGAGGACTAGCGTCTACGAGCAGTACTTC. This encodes CSARDPRTSVYEQYF.

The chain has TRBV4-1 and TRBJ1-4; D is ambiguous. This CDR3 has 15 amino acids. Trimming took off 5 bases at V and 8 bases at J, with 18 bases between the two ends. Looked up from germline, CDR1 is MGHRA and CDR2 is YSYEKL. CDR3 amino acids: CASSSESRGDEKLFF. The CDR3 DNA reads TGCGCCAGCAGCTCGGAAAGCCGGGGTGACGAAAAACTGTTTTTT.

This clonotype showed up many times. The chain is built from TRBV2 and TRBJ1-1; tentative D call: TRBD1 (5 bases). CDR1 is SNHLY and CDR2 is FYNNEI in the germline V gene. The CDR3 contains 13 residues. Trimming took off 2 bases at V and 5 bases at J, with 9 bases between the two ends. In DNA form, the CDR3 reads TGTGCCAGCAGTGAATACGGGGGGACTGAAGCTTTCTTT. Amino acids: CASSEYGGTEAFF.

The CDR3 DNA is TGTGCCAGCAGCTTAACACTTACGAACACCGGGGAGCTGTTTTTT. Residues: CASSLTLTNTGELFF. The chain uses TRBV5-4 and TRBJ2-2; D unclear. In germline, CDR1 is SGHNT, CDR2 YYREEE (reference sequence). This CDR3 is built from 15 residues. Deletions cut 2 bases from V and 0 bases from J, with 8 bases between. The full variable domain, its missing parts supplied by reference TRBV5-4 and TRBJ2-2, is ETGVTQSPTHLIKTRGQQVTLRCSSQSGHNTVSWYQQALGQGPQFIFQYYREEENGRGNFPPRFSGLQFPNYSSELNVNALELDDSALYLCASSLTLTNTGELFFGEGSRLTVL.